The 26 T cell receptor beta chains listed next were all sequenced from one sample in a study of beta chain features in type 1 diabetes. The sequenced template was cDNA made from the entire isolated RNA. Assay: immunoSEQ multiplex PCR; the TCRdb copy retains only in-frame clones and omits some. In the table there are roughly 500,000 clones, roughly 30% of which are singletons. The sequencing sample was made of naive CD4+ T cells from blood. The receptors were gathered from a young man in good health.

In this sample, this clone turned up a few times. J is TRBJ1-1 and V is TRBV14; D not resolved. The CDR3 extends over 14 amino acids. Trimming left V 1 base short and J 1 base short, with 7 bases between. Germline V gene lookup returns CDR1 SGHDN and CDR2 FVKESK. CDR3 nucleotides: TGTGCCAGCAGCCAAGGTCTATGGAACACTGAAGCTTTCTTT. This codes for CASSQGLWNTEAFF.

Turning to this clone: The same CDR3 can be traced to other DNA sequences in this sample. The chain employs TRBV7-2 and TRBJ2-7; no firm D call. CDR1 and CDR2 (germline): SGHTA, FQGNSA. CDR3 size: 14 residues. The V end was cut by 1 base, the J end by 0 bases, with 7 bases between. The CDR3 sequence is CASSLVRGSYEQYF. The DNA of the CDR3 is TGTGCCAGCAGCTTAGTCCGCGGCTCCTACGAGCAGTACTTC.

This clone has only a few counts. The chain is built from TRBV10-3 and TRBJ2-7; the match to TRBD1 covers 9 bases. Per germline, CDR1 ENHRY and CDR2 SYGVKD. V lost 8 bases to trimming and J lost 6 bases; unmatched junction nucleotides: 8. The CDR3 consists of 13 residues. As DNA, the CDR3 is TGTGCCATCGGGGAGGGACAGGGACCCGAGCAGTACTTC. This encodes CAIGEGQGPEQYF.

This chain uses TRBV29-1 with TRBJ1-2; a possible D gene is TRBD1 (6 bases). CDR1 is SQVTM and CDR2 is ANQGSEA in the germline V gene. CDR3 length equals 14 residues. Trimming removed 4 bases at V and 7 bases at J, with 19 bases between. The CDR3 DNA reads as TGCAGCGTTGTAGTCCAGGGGAGTGGTTTTGGCTACACCTTC. It codes for CSVVVQGSGFGYTF.

CDR3: CASSPDGGRVETQYF. CDR3 bases: TGTGCCAGCAGCCCGGACGGGGGGCGGGTGGAGACCCAGTACTTC. The chain combines TRBV7-2 with TRBJ2-5; a weak D match, TRBD2 (7 bases). The CDR3 is 15 amino acids. V was trimmed by 5 bases and J by 5 bases, leaving 18 bases between them. The germline gives CDR1 SGHTA, CDR2 FQGNSA.

This clone came up once. The chain carries TRBV6-5 and TRBJ1-4; D is unresolved. There are 13 residues in the CDR3. The germline V and J ends were trimmed by 0 bases and 8 bases, with 7 bases remaining between them. Per the germline V gene, CDR1 is MNHEY and CDR2 is SVGAGI. The chain's CDR3 is CASSYSGEEKLFF. The CDR3 bases are TGTGCCAGCAGTTACTCTGGGGAAGAAAAACTGTTTTTT.

This clone was counted a few times. This chain connects TRBV7-2 to TRBJ2-7, with TRBD1 matching over 9 bases. The CDR3 has 15 residues. The germline CDR1 and CDR2 sequences are SGHTA and FQGNSA. The ends lost 1 base at V and 3 bases at J; junction bases unmatched: 4. The CDR3: CASSLVGQGLYEQYF. CDR3 DNA: TGTGCCAGCAGCTTAGTGGGACAGGGTCTCTACGAGCAGTACTTC.

This clone was picked up a small number of times. V gene TRBV29-1 combines with J gene TRBJ2-3; maybe TRBD2 (6 bases). The CDR3 totals 13 residues. Looked up from germline, CDR1 is SQVTM and CDR2 is ANQGSEA. Trimming took off 6 bases at V and 4 bases at J, with 14 bases between the two ends. CDR3 region: CSVRGREADTQYF. DNA of the CDR3: TGCAGCGTAAGGGGAAGGGAGGCAGATACGCAGTATTTT.

The CDR3: CAWSVEWGGNQPQHF. The CDR3 coding sequence is TGTGCCTGGAGTGTCGAGTGGGGGGGAAATCAGCCCCAGCATTTT. This chain links TRBV30 with TRBJ1-5, with D possibly being TRBD1 (5 bases). V was clipped by 0 bases and J by 4 bases, with 13 bases between them. CDR3 length equals 15 residues. Germline lookup yields CDR1 GTSNPN and CDR2 SVGIG (reference sequence).

In this sample, this clone turned up a few times. CDR3 nucleotides: TGTGCCAGCAGTGAATCCCCCGGCGAGCAGTACTTC. This encodes CASSESPGEQYF. The genes are TRBV25-1 and TRBJ2-7; D ambiguous. Germline assignment: CDR1 MGHDK and CDR2 SYGVNS. This CDR3 is built from 12 residues. The V end lost 1 base, the J end lost 6 bases, and 7 bases lay between the germline ends.

This clone has more than one count but fewer than ten. This chain links TRBV4-2 with TRBJ2-3; 10 bases are a match to TRBD2. Trimming cost V 0 bases and J 4 bases; bases outside gene matches: 4. There are 16 residues in the CDR3. The germline V gene has CDR1 LGHNA and CDR2 YNFKEQ. The CDR3 DNA follows: TGTGCCAGCAGCCAAGAAGGGACTAGCGAGTCAGATACGCAGTATTTT. Translated, it gives CASSQEGTSESDTQYF.

The chain's CDR3 is CAWSVFGGGLMPSSYNEQFF. CDR3 bases: TGTGCCTGGAGTGTATTTGGCGGCGGGTTGATGCCTAGCTCCTACAATGAGCAGTTCTTC. The chain recombines TRBV30 with TRBJ2-1; possible D gene TRBD2, 5 bases. The CDR3 contains 20 residues. The V gene's germline CDR1 is GTSNPN and CDR2 SVGIG (reference sequence). Trimming took 0 bases from V and 0 from J, leaving 24 bases between them.

The table lists this clone with a few counts. The chain links TRBV30 to TRBJ2-1; D is undetermined. Germline CDR1 reads GTSNPN; CDR2 reads SVGIG (reference sequence). Trimming removed 4 bases from V and 5 bases from J, with 9 bases in between. The CDR3 is made up of 12 amino acids. CDR3 nucleotide sequence: TGTGCCTGGAATCCCAGAGACAATGAGCAGTTCTTC. Translation: CAWNPRDNEQFF.

In its sample, this clone was seen a few times. This chain links TRBV30 with TRBJ2-7, with 10 bases aligning to TRBD1. The CDR3 is 14 amino acids. J lost 4 bases, V lost 3 bases, and 6 bases had no gene match. The germline V gene encodes CDR1 GTSNPN and CDR2 SVGIG (reference sequence). Here the CDR3 DNA reads TGTGCCTGGAGGACTCCGGGACAGGGGTACGAGCAGTACTTC. Its translation: CAWRTPGQGYEQYF.

This clone was counted between two and nine times. The gene calls are TRBV6-1 and TRBJ2-1; 7 bases agree with TRBD1. The length of the CDR3 is 15 residues. Unmatched junction bases numbered 14, after V lost 8 bases and J lost 7 bases. Germline CDR1 is MNHNS and CDR2 is SASEGT. Here the CDR3 DNA reads TGTGCCAGCGGTTCGGAGCGCCCCAGGGGGAATGAGCAGTTCTTC. It yields the protein CASGSERPRGNEQFF.

This clone was counted between two and nine times. The rearrangement uses TRBV28 and TRBJ2-1; D ambiguous. Trimming removed 5 bases at V and 6 bases at J, with 11 bases between. The CDR3 sequence is 13 residues long. Germline V gene data show CDR1 as MDHEN and CDR2 as SYDVKM. The CDR3 reads CASSPSLPNEQFF. The CDR3 bases are TGTGCCAGCAGTCCCTCCCTGCCCAATGAGCAGTTCTTC.

The chain couples TRBV4-1 to TRBJ2-1; TRBD1 is a possible D gene (6 bases). The V end lost 1 base, the J end lost 10 bases, and 17 bases lay between the germline ends. CDR1 MGHRA and CDR2 YSYEKL come from the germline V gene. CDR3 length equals 15 residues. The CDR3 protein is CASSQATGGRREQFF. CDR3 sequence (DNA): TGCGCCAGCAGCCAAGCGACAGGCGGGCGGCGGGAGCAGTTCTTC.

This clone was detected only a few times. The CDR3 region is CASSHGHSSYNEQFF. In nucleotides, the CDR3 is TGCGCCAGCAGCCACGGGCATTCCTCCTACAATGAGCAGTTCTTC. This chain uses TRBV4-1 with TRBJ2-1; D unclear. Germline V gives CDR1 MGHRA, CDR2 YSYEKL. The CDR3 spans 15 residues. Deletions cut 3 bases from V and 0 bases from J, with 9 bases between.

This clone was recorded a few times. This chain joins TRBV13 and TRBJ2-7, with 15 nucleotides matching TRBD2. Trimming took 6 bases from V and 0 from J; bases not matched to a gene: 9. CDR3 length equals 18 residues. Germline CDR1 and CDR2: PRHDT and FYEKMQ (reference sequence). The CDR3 loop reads CASSFGGLAGGHSYEQYF. Written as DNA, the CDR3 is TGTGCCAGCAGTTTTGGCGGACTAGCGGGAGGGCACTCCTACGAGCAGTACTTC.

In this sample, this clone turned up a few times. This chain uses TRBV10-3 with TRBJ2-3; D unclear. There are 11 residues in the CDR3. V was pared by 6 bases and J by 3 bases, with 4 bases between. Germline CDR1 and CDR2: ENHRY and SYGVKD. CDR3 sequence: CAIRETDTQYF. CDR3 coding DNA: TGTGCCATCAGAGAAACAGATACGCAGTATTTT.

The chain's CDR3 is CASSPRPGATYNEQFF. In nucleotides, the CDR3 is TGTGCCAGCAGCCCCCGACCCGGGGCGACCTACAATGAGCAGTTCTTC. The V and J genes are TRBV4-2 and TRBJ2-1, with D possibly called TRBD1 or TRBD2 (5 bases each). The CDR3 extends over 16 amino acids. Between the trimmed V and J ends, which lost 4 bases and 2 bases, there was a span of 15 bases. In germline, CDR1 is LGHNA, CDR2 YNFKEQ.

This rearrangement joins TRBV7-9 to TRBJ1-5; 7 nucleotides match TRBD1. The CDR3 runs 13 residues. Trimming cost V 6 bases and J 5 bases; bases outside gene matches: 4. Germline V lookup: CDR1 SEHNR, CDR2 FQNEAQ (reference sequence). CDR3 sequence (DNA): TGTGCCAGCAGTTATACAGGGGATCAGCCCCAGCATTTT. It specifies CASSYTGDQPQHF.

This clone has only a few counts. This chain connects TRBV30 to TRBJ2-5; D possibly corresponds to TRBD1 (6 bases). Trimming pared 2 bases from V and 7 bases from J, leaving 20 bases between. CDR1 is GTSNPN and CDR2 is SVGIG in the germline V gene (reference sequence). The CDR3 sequence is 15 residues long. The CDR3 loop is CAWSLLEQGYGTQYF. CDR3 sequence (DNA): TGTGCCTGGAGTCTCCTAGAACAGGGTTACGGGACCCAGTACTTC.

The chain combines TRBV29-1 with TRBJ2-3; possibly TRBD2 for D (6 bases). Trimming pared 5 bases from V and 0 bases from J, leaving 9 bases between. Germline lookup yields CDR1 SQVTM and CDR2 ANQGSEA. CDR3 length: 13 amino acids. Here the CDR3 DNA reads TGCAGCGTTAAGGCGGGAAGCACAGATACGCAGTATTTT. Amino acids: CSVKAGSTDTQYF.

The chain has TRBV9 and TRBJ2-7; the D gene is possibly TRBD1 (5 bases). Germline lookup yields CDR1 SGDLS and CDR2 YYNGEE. CDR3 size: 14 residues. The V end was cut by 0 bases, the J end by 7 bases, with 14 bases between. CDR3 DNA: TGTGCCAGCAGCGTAGGGGGCCACGATGGGGAGCAGTACTTC. It encodes CASSVGGHDGEQYF.

The V gene is TRBV5-4, the J gene TRBJ2-1; the match to TRBD1 covers 8 bases. This CDR3 contains 12 residues. Germline V lookup: CDR1 SGHNT, CDR2 YYREEE (reference sequence). V gave up 9 bases and J gave up 8 bases; unmatched junction bases: 7. The CDR3 loop reads CATKDRVDEQFF. The CDR3 coding sequence is TGTGCCACCAAGGACAGGGTGGATGAGCAGTTCTTC.